The text below deals with one TCR beta chain. Antigen unknown. Time point here: baseline, week 1 (first vaccination visit). Documented treatment: pre-vaccination baseline after standard-of-care therapy. The sample belongs to a study of a mutant IDH1 vaccine in newly diagnosed glioma. Study summary: Receipt of radiotherapy, temozolomide, or both preceded the study, and most received both.

V was clipped by 6 bases and J by 8 bases; unmatched bases: 17. Germline CDR1 is LNHDA and CDR2 is SQIVND (reference sequence). This CDR3 has 17 amino acids. The data were produced by immunoSEQ multiplex PCR, yet TCRdb's version contains in-frame clones alone and is incomplete. The sample lists 15,000 or so clones; nearly 97% were seen once. Study results and caveats: Immune responses induced by vaccination arose in 93.3% of the patients. Pseudoprogression appears to have had no connection to changes in top peripheral T cell clonotypes.

The sample here was peripheral blood mononuclear cells (PBMCs), taken from a glioma patient treated with radiotherapy, temozolomide or both. This sequence was found in a woman younger than 30 with glioma. Some clones in this sample may be carry-over from other donors' samples. The chain uses TRBV19 and TRBJ1-5; 9 nucleotides match TRBD1. CDR3: CASRATGQGIFVEPQHF. The CDR3 nucleotides are TGTGCCAGTAGAGCAACGGGACAGGGAATTTTCGTGGAGCCCCAGCATTTT.